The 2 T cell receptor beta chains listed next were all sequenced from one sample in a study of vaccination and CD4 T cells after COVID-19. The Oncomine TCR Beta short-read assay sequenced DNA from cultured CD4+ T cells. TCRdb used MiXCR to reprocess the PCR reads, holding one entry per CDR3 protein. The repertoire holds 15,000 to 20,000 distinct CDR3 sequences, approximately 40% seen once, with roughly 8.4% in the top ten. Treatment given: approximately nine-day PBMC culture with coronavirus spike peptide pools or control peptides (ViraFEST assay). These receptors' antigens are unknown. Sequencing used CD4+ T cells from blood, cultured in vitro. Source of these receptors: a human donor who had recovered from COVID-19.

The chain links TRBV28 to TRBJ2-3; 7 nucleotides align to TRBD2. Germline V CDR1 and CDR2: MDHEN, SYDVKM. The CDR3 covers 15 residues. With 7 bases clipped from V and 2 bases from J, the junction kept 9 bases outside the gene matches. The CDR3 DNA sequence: TGTGCCAGCATTCGACCGGGAGGTCCCACAGATACGCAGTATTTT. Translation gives CASIRPGGPTDTQYF.

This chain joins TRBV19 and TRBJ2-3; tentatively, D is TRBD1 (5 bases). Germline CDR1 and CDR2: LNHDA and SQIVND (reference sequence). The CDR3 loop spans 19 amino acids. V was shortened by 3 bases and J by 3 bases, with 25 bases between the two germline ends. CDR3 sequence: CASSILGAVRSQGTDTQYF. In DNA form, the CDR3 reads TGTGCCAGTAGTATTTTGGGTGCGGTGCGGTCCCAGGGAACAGATACGCAGTATTTT.